This TCR beta chain originates from a study of cytomegalovirus exposure and HLA in healthy donors. The PCR had 60 Vbeta and 13 Jbeta primers. TCRdb's table, derived via immunoSEQ multiplex PCR, lists solely in-frame clones and lacks some. The table lists some 150,000 clones, approximately 90% of them singletons. The V and J ends lost 7 bases and 8 bases respectively, with 20 bases between them. In germline, CDR1 is SNHLY, CDR2 FYNNEI. The CDR3 covers 15 residues. V is TRBV2 and J is TRBJ1-4; D unresolved. Sample: PBMCs. The TCR sequence derives from a woman aged 30 to 39 in good health and CMV-seronegative. DNA for the CDR3: TGTGCCAGCAACAAAATGGGAGGGCCAGGAGAAAAACTGTTTTTT. Its protein is CASNKMGGPGEKLFF. Complete variable domain (other parts from reference TRBV2 and TRBJ1-4): EPEVTQTPSHQVTQMGQEVILRCVPISNHLYFYWYRQILGQKVEFLVSFYNNEISEKSEIFDDQFSVERPDGSNFTLKIRSTKLEDSAMYFCASNKMGGPGEKLFFGSGTQLSVL.